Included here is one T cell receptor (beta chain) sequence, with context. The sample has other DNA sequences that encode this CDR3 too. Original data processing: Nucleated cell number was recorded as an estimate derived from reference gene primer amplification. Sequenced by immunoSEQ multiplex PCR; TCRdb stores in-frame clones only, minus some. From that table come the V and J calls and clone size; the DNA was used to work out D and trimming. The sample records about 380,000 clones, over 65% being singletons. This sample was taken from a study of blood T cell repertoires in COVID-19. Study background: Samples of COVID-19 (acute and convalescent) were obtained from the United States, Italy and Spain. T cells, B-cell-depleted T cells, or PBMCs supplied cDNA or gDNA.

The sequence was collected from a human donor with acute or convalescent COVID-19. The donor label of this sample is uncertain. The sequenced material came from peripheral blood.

CDR3 bases: TGTGCCAGCACGGAGGACACCGGGGAGCTGTTTTTT. Protein: CASTEDTGELFF. This chain uses TRBV6-5 with TRBJ2-2; TRBD2 is a possible D gene (5 bases). The CDR3 spans 12 residues. Per germline, CDR1 MNHEY and CDR2 SVGAGI. Deletions cut 7 bases from V and 3 bases from J, with 6 bases between.